This TCR beta chain was recovered during a study of T cells in Graves' hyperthyroidism and ophthalmopathy (dated by TCRdb to the late 2010s). With respect to the entire study: Peripheral blood samples were taken at the time of initial diagnosis, prior to any treatment. To identify TCR V-J signatures that set the groups apart, the researchers used a discovery cohort of 90 to 100 patients, made up of 40 to 45 with Graves' ophthalmopathy and about 55 with stable Graves' hyperthyroidism. Prospective prediction of ophthalmopathy was tested in an independent validation cohort of about 19 hyperthyroidism patients and around 16 patients who later progressed to ophthalmopathy. The 100 discovery patients were randomly split 7:3 into training and test sets. In addition, the study compared T-cell repertoires in thyroid tissue and in blood from about 6 Graves' hyperthyroidism patients. Once sampling was done, hyperthyroidism patients were given methimazole at a starting dose of 30 mg daily, whereas ophthalmopathy patients were given high-dose intravenous methylprednisolone. The paper reports TCR Vbeta CDR3 sequencing of 135 peripheral blood samples: over 40 ophthalmopathy, approximately 74 hyperthyroidism and around 17 progressor patients.

At least ten counts were recorded for this clonotype. The antigen it binds to is not known. Per-base qualities were not stored, and no clone one base away is much larger. Graves' hyperthyroidism was defined as stable when no progression to ophthalmopathy occurred over 18 months of follow-up. The hyperthyroidism patients were between 18 and 65 years old and newly diagnosed, with a disease duration of less than 2 months. The study excluded patients with uncontrolled infections, other autoimmune diseases, pregnancy or lactation. Diagnoses were based on clinical symptoms, serum thyroxine and TRAb, thyroid ultrasound and orbital computed tomography. PBMCs were separated from roughly 10 ml of fresh peripheral blood using Ficoll-Paque density gradient centrifugation. Total RNA was extracted using Trizol reagent, and RNA quality was assessed on an Agilent 2100 Bioanalyzer. The study at large found these results: No statistical method was used to fix the sample size in advance, and group allocation was not hidden from the investigators. Most expanded thyroid clonotypes (frequency above 0.001) were also detected in blood, a finding suggesting that blood repertoires may reflect thyroid immune responses. During validation, the model predicted progression to ophthalmopathy a median of approximately 6 months ahead of onset, with roughly 65% sensitivity and roughly 75% specificity. In cross-validation, a model built on a 13 V-J signature told ophthalmopathy apart from stable hyperthyroidism with approximately 90% sensitivity and roughly 81% specificity, and in testing the same model reached 80%/75%.

CDR3 length: 15 amino acids, cysteine to phenylalanine. Here the CDR3 DNA is all that survives: 45 bases in frame from base 1. Taken from the germline V gene, the CDR1 and CDR2 loops are SGHTA and FQGNSA. V and J lose 4 bases and 5 bases, and a span of 14 bases separates them. The TCR beta CDR3 regions were amplified from the RNA transcripts. The TCR CDR3 was subjected to a first round of RT-PCR using the HTBI primer set and the Qiagen OneStep RT-PCR kit. The libraries were constructed in a second round of multiplex PCR and then size-selected and purified. The libraries were sequenced on an Illumina HiSeq2000 using paired-end 100 bp reads. For the original study's pipeline: SOAPnuke was used to process the raw data, with reads discarded if the reads contained adapters or uncalled bases, had a mean Phred below 15, or lacked an exact constant-primer or identifier match. COPE v1.2.5 was used to merge high-quality paired reads, and clonotypes were defined as unique nucleotide sequences. MiTCR v1.1 was used to align the clonotypes against IMGT TRBV, TRBD and TRBJ reference segments. Only V-J combinations with frequency above 0.0001, covering 99% to 99.2% of repertoires, were analysed. A TCS score was defined as the ratio of F50 (clonal expansion) to E x V (chaos), with BLOSUM62-based TCRdist applied between CDR3 peptides within each V-J. Welch's t-statistics and random forest reduced some 510 V-J features to about 12, which were used in a naive Bayes classifier (R e1071). TCRdb applied fastp at Q25 and MiXCR to the public reads, then kept only in-frame beta chains. All rows with the same CDR3 protein become a single entry with the most common DNA and genes. These V and J calls derive from TCRdb rather than the authors' analysis. Recorded for this sample are 450,000 to 650,000 distinct CDR3 sequences; 20% of them occurred a single time. The ten largest clones capture less than 30% of the sample.

Recombination connected TRBV7-2 to TRBJ2-2, and perhaps TRBD2 as D gene, on 6 matching bases. This receptor was taken from a man aged 18 to 29 with Graves' hyperthyroidism. Sequencing was done on a sample of blood. The CDR3 reads CASSYRLRGTGELFF. The DNA is as follows: TGTGCCAGCAGCTATCGGCTGCGGGGAACCGGGGAGCTGTTTTTT.